Below are 25 T cell receptor beta chains sequenced from a single sample in a study of hypomethylating agent response in myelodysplastic syndrome. Measured with immunoSEQ multiplex PCR; TCRdb has only the in-frame clones, and not every one. The sample lists roughly 1,900 clones, roughly 85% occurring once. The starting material was bone marrow, obtained before or after starting hypomethylating agent treatment for myelodysplastic syndrome (not recorded which). The receptors were sampled from a human donor with myelodysplastic syndrome.

The chain carries TRBV30 and TRBJ2-2; D unresolved. Trimming cost V 2 bases and J 7 bases, with 8 bases left between them. Germline V CDR1 and CDR2: GTSNPN, SVGIG (reference sequence). CDR3 size: 12 residues. The CDR3 protein is CAWSLFYGELFF. CDR3 in DNA: TGTGCCTGGAGTTTATTCTACGGGGAGCTGTTTTTT.

The chain carries TRBV7-8 and TRBJ2-2; 9 bases align to TRBD1. Germline values: CDR1 SGHVS, CDR2 FQNEAQ. This CDR3 spans 17 amino acids. Trimming cost V 0 bases and J 4 bases; bases outside gene matches: 6. CDR3 region: CASSLATGGRGTGELFF. For the CDR3, the DNA is TGTGCCAGCAGCTTAGCGACAGGGGGTAGGGGCACCGGGGAGCTGTTTTTT.

The chain couples TRBV28 to TRBJ2-1, with no clear D. The germline CDR1 and CDR2 sequences are MDHEN and SYDVKM. Trimming pared 8 bases from V and 10 bases from J, leaving 21 bases between. The CDR3 sequence is 14 residues long. CDR3: CASVSRRNPWEQFF. In DNA form, the CDR3 reads TGTGCCAGCGTTTCTAGGCGCAATCCCTGGGAGCAGTTCTTC.

The rearrangement links TRBV6-1 to TRBJ1-5; the match to TRBD1 covers 10 bases. Trimming removed 1 base from V and 6 bases from J; junction bases left unmatched: 3. CDR1 and CDR2 from the germline V gene are MNHNS and SASEGT. The length of the CDR3 is 15 residues. In nucleotides, the CDR3 is TGTGCCAGCAGTGAAGGGACAGGGGGAAGTCAGCCCCAGCATTTT. It encodes CASSEGTGGSQPQHF.

The genes are TRBV18 and TRBJ1-1; D may be TRBD1 (6 bases). V lost 6 bases, J lost 1 base, and 9 bases lay in between. Germline CDR1 is KGHSH and CDR2 is LQKENI. This CDR3 spans 13 amino acids. CDR3 sequence reads: CASSSDRNTEAFF. CDR3 sequence (DNA): TGTGCCAGCTCGTCGGACAGGAACACTGAAGCTTTCTTT.

The chain joins TRBV4-1 to TRBJ2-3, with 7 nucleotides matching TRBD1. The ends lost 3 bases at V and 4 bases at J; junction bases unmatched: 1. Looked up from germline, CDR1 is MGHRA and CDR2 is YSYEKL. The CDR3 extends over 13 amino acids. The CDR3 DNA reads as TGCGCCAGCAGCCACGGACAGGCAGATACGCAGTATTTT. It specifies CASSHGQADTQYF.

The chain links TRBV30 to TRBJ2-7, with 7 bases that match TRBD2. V lost 4 bases to trimming and J lost 2 bases; unmatched junction nucleotides: 5. This CDR3 has 13 residues. Per germline, CDR1 GTSNPN and CDR2 SVGIG (reference sequence). The CDR3 DNA follows: TGTGCCTGGACTAGCGGTCCCGCCTACGAGCAGTACTTC. It encodes CAWTSGPAYEQYF.

The rearrangement joins TRBV7-9 to TRBJ1-4; D call uncertain. Germline values: CDR1 SEHNR, CDR2 FQNEAQ (reference sequence). V was pared by 5 bases and J by 7 bases, with 23 bases between. The CDR3 loop spans 17 amino acids. The chain's CDR3 is CASSQDGLGFEGEKLFF. Here the CDR3 DNA reads TGTGCCAGCAGCCAAGATGGATTAGGCTTTGAAGGTGAAAAACTGTTTTTT.

V is TRBV18 and J is TRBJ2-3; TRBD1 might be the D (5 bases). The CDR3 has 16 amino acids. Trimming left V 3 bases short and J 5 bases short, with 18 bases between. CDR1 and CDR2 from the germline V gene are KGHSH and LQKENI. CDR3 sequence reads: CASSPLPRALGDTQYF. CDR3 in DNA: TGTGCCAGCTCACCTCTACCCAGGGCTCTTGGAGATACGCAGTATTTT. Full variable domain (rest looked up from reference TRBV18 and TRBJ2-3): NAGVMQNPRHLVRRRGQEARLRCSPMKGHSHVYWYRQLPEEGLKFMVYLQKENIIDESGMPKERFSAEFPKEGPSILRIQQVVRGDSAAYFCASSPLPRALGDTQYFGPGTRLTVL.

The chain employs TRBV27 and TRBJ2-7; D may be TRBD2 (6 bases). This CDR3 is built from 13 residues. CDR1 and CDR2 (germline): MNHEY, SMNVEV (reference sequence). V shed 0 bases and J shed 7 bases, with 10 bases lying between them. The CDR3 here is CASSLSSGGEQYF. CDR3 DNA sequence: TGTGCCAGCAGTTTATCCTCTGGGGGGGAGCAGTACTTC.

V and J are TRBV6-1 and TRBJ1-3; no reliable D call. The CDR3 loop spans 15 amino acids. V was shortened by 2 bases and J by 2 bases, with 10 bases between the two germline ends. Germline CDR1 is MNHNS and CDR2 is SASEGT. For the CDR3, the DNA is TGTGCCAGCAGTGAAACGCCAACCGCTGGAAACACCATATATTTT. Protein: CASSETPTAGNTIYF.

The CDR3 protein is CASSVQGWAFF. CDR3 DNA: TGTGCCAGCAGTGTACAGGGGTGGGCTTTCTTT. The rearrangement joins TRBV6-6 to TRBJ1-1; TRBD1 agrees at 7 bases. The CDR3 has 11 residues. CDR1 is MNHNY and CDR2 is SVGAGI in the germline V gene (reference sequence). Trimming at V came to 5 bases and at J to 11 bases, leaving 5 bases not matched to a gene.

This sequence joins TRBV21-1 and TRBJ1-2; the D call in the table, TRBD1, was not verified against the DNA. TRBV21-1 constitutes a pseudogene. This CDR3 contains 15 residues. The CDR3 sequence: CASSSPTGPFNGYTF. The CDR3 DNA reads TGTGCCAGCAGCTCACCGACAGGCCCTTTCAATGGCTACACCTTC.

The DNA of the CDR3 is TGTGCCAGCACCTTTACAGTGGGGGGGGGCTCCTACAATGAGCAGTTCTTC. This encodes CASTFTVGGGSYNEQFF. The chain couples TRBV2 to TRBJ2-1, with 7 nucleotides matching TRBD2. CDR1 and CDR2 (germline): SNHLY, FYNNEI. With V trimmed by 7 bases and J by 0 bases, 12 bases remained unmatched. The CDR3 totals 17 residues.

The chain has TRBV28 and TRBJ1-5; TRBD1 agrees at 10 bases. Germline V gene lookup returns CDR1 MDHEN and CDR2 SYDVKM. Trimming removed 8 bases from V and 4 bases from J; junction bases left unmatched: 8. This CDR3 is built from 15 residues. CDR3 in amino acids: CASAIRTGGNQPQHF. The CDR3 DNA sequence: TGTGCCAGCGCGATCCGGACAGGGGGAAATCAGCCCCAGCATTTT.

The genes are TRBV11-1 and TRBJ1-3, with a tentative D call TRBD1 (5 bases). From germline, CDR1 is SGHAT and CDR2 FQDESV (reference sequence). The CDR3 has 17 residues. V lost 5 bases and J 2 bases, leaving 19 bases between the germline ends. The CDR3 DNA sequence: TGTGCCAGCAGCCGCAAGAGGCTCGGGGGTACTGGAAACACCATATATTTT. It yields the protein CASSRKRLGGTGNTIYF.

The V call is TRBV23-1, the J call TRBJ2-3; TRBD2 is a possible D gene (5 bases). TRBV23-1 is assigned to the ORF class and has an uncertain function. There are 15 residues in the CDR3. The V end lost 4 bases, the J end lost 6 bases, and 17 bases lay between the germline ends. As DNA, the CDR3 is TGCGCCAGCAGTCTCTGGACTCAGGACTTTGATACGCAGTATTTT. It specifies CASSLWTQDFDTQYF.

The chain carries TRBV7-2 and TRBJ2-7; D may be TRBD1 (7 bases). This CDR3 is 15 amino acids long. The V end lost 5 bases, the J end lost 4 bases, and 18 bases lay between the germline ends. Germline V lookup: CDR1 SGHTA, CDR2 FQGNSA. CDR3 sequence: CASSAGQAGTYEQYF. In DNA form, the CDR3 reads TGTGCCAGCAGCGCTGGACAGGCGGGGACATACGAGCAGTACTTC.

The chain carries TRBV7-9 and TRBJ2-1; D perhaps matches TRBD2 (5 bases). The CDR3 has 15 amino acids. Germline lookup yields CDR1 SEHNR and CDR2 FQNEAQ (reference sequence). The V gene lost 2 bases and the J gene lost 1 base, with 9 bases spanning the gap. CDR3 amino acids: CASSLTLGSYNEQFF. CDR3 sequence (DNA): TGTGCCAGCAGCTTAACACTAGGGTCCTACAATGAGCAGTTCTTC.

The chain is built from TRBV6-5 and TRBJ2-1; D not resolved. V lost 6 bases and J 3 bases, leaving 9 bases between the germline ends. This CDR3 has 13 amino acids. In germline, CDR1 is MNHEY, CDR2 SVGAGI. CDR3 residues: CASRRSRYNEQFF. The CDR3 nucleotides read TGTGCCAGCAGAAGATCCCGCTACAATGAGCAGTTCTTC.

This clone has a single count. The chain carries TRBV19 and TRBJ1-4; D ambiguous. There are 13 residues in the CDR3. Deletions cut 10 bases from V and 2 bases from J, with 11 bases between. Per germline, CDR1 LNHDA and CDR2 SQIVND (reference sequence). The CDR3 reads CAIKGITNEKLFF. CDR3 nucleotides: TGTGCCATAAAGGGTATTACTAATGAAAAACTGTTTTTT.

The rearrangement uses TRBV7-3 and TRBJ2-1; 8 bases fit TRBD1. CDR1 is SGHTA, CDR2 FQGTGA, per germline. This CDR3 spans 15 amino acids. Trimming removed 3 bases from V and 0 bases from J; junction bases left unmatched: 1. This CDR3 is CASSFTGGSYNEQFF. The CDR3 nucleotides are TGTGCCAGCAGCTTTACAGGGGGCTCCTACAATGAGCAGTTCTTC.

The table lists this clone with a few counts. The chain recombines TRBV7-9 with TRBJ1-2, with a weak D call TRBD1 (5 bases). This CDR3 is 13 amino acids long. Germline CDR1 is SEHNR and CDR2 is FQNEAQ (reference sequence). V lost 4 bases and J 8 bases, leaving 14 bases between the germline ends. The CDR3 coding sequence is TGTGCCAGCAGCTATGGGGGATTAGAGGGCTACACCTTC. Protein product: CASSYGGLEGYTF.

This chain joins TRBV5-1 and TRBJ1-1, with D unclear. V dropped 7 bases and J dropped 4 bases, with 14 bases sitting between them. This CDR3 spans 13 amino acids. Germline loops: CDR1 SGHRS, CDR2 YFSETQ. Here the CDR3 reads CASSSLGGTEAFF. The CDR3 DNA sequence: TGCGCCAGCTCCAGCTTGGGTGGCACTGAAGCTTTCTTT. The variable domain in full, with the rest retrieved from reference TRBV5-1 and TRBJ1-1, is KAGVTQTPRYLIKTRGQQVTLSCSPISGHRSVSWYQQTPGQGLQFLFEYFSETQRNKGNFPGRFSGRQFSNSRSEMNVSTLELGDSALYLCASSSLGGTEAFFGQGTRLTVV.

V gene TRBV27 combines with J gene TRBJ1-2; 11 nucleotides align to TRBD1. Trimming removed 0 bases from V and 4 bases from J; junction bases left unmatched: 1. The CDR3 has 15 amino acids. Germline V gene data show CDR1 as MNHEY and CDR2 as SMNVEV (reference sequence). The CDR3 sequence is CASSLSGQGVYGYTF. The CDR3 DNA sequence: TGTGCCAGCAGTTTATCGGGACAGGGGGTCTATGGCTACACCTTC.